Each of the 20 T cell receptor beta chains below was sequenced from the same sample in a study of T cell changes during pregnancy in multiple sclerosis. TCRdb's table, derived via immunoSEQ multiplex PCR, lists solely in-frame clones and lacks some. Of approximately 44,000 clones in the sample, over 90% were seen once. The sequencing used CD8+ T cells from peripheral blood mononuclear cells, collected in the third trimester of pregnancy. The receptors were gathered from a female donor with multiple sclerosis, enrolled in a pregnancy study.

The chain links TRBV4-1 to TRBJ2-1; D remains ambiguous. Germline V lookup: CDR1 MGHRA, CDR2 YSYEKL. The V end lost 1 base, the J end lost 5 bases, and 6 bases lay between the germline ends. The CDR3 is 13 amino acids. CDR3 residues: CASSQGLDNEQFF. The CDR3 DNA reads TGCGCCAGCAGCCAAGGACTGGACAATGAGCAGTTCTTC.

V and J are TRBV7-9 and TRBJ2-5; 7 bases match TRBD1. Germline CDR1 SEHNR, CDR2 FQNEAQ (reference sequence). V dropped 8 bases and J dropped 3; count of bases not matched to a gene: 6. The CDR3 is 13 amino acids. CDR3 in amino acids: CASGAGQEETQYF. For the CDR3, the DNA is TGTGCCAGCGGCGCTGGACAGGAAGAGACCCAGTACTTC.

CDR3 sequence reads: CAISETWTDYNEQFF. In nucleotides, the CDR3 is TGTGCCATCAGTGAGACCTGGACAGACTACAATGAGCAGTTCTTC. The chain joins TRBV10-3 to TRBJ2-1; a weak D match, TRBD1 (6 bases). CDR3 length: 15 amino acids. Between the trimmed V and J ends, which lost 2 bases and 3 bases, there was a span of 11 bases. Germline loops: CDR1 ENHRY, CDR2 SYGVKD.

The gene calls are TRBV4-3 and TRBJ2-7; 10 bases map to TRBD2. The CDR3 totals 16 residues. The ends lost 0 bases at V and 2 bases at J; junction bases unmatched: 4. In germline, CDR1 is LGHNA, CDR2 YSLEER. DNA for the CDR3: TGCGCCAGCAGCCAAGATACTAGCGGGGCAACCTACGAGCAGTACTTC. Amino acids: CASSQDTSGATYEQYF.

This clone was detected only once. The V gene is TRBV7-9, the J gene TRBJ2-7; 7 nucleotides agree with TRBD1. Germline loops: CDR1 SEHNR, CDR2 FQNEAQ (reference sequence). The CDR3 is made up of 12 amino acids. With V trimmed by 3 bases and J by 7 bases, 3 bases remained unmatched. As DNA, the CDR3 is TGTGCCAGCAGCTTGGGACAGTTGGAGCAGTACTTC. Protein product: CASSLGQLEQYF.

The genes are TRBV27 and TRBJ1-2; D unresolved. This CDR3 is built from 11 residues. The ends were cut back, 4 bases at V and 8 bases at J, with 8 bases in the middle. The germline CDR1 and CDR2 sequences are MNHEY and SMNVEV (reference sequence). The CDR3 bases are TGTGCCAGCAGTTCAGGCCGAGGCTACACCTTC. This translates into CASSSGRGYTF.

This clone was detected only once. The chain couples TRBV5-1 to TRBJ2-7, with a tentative D call TRBD2 (5 bases). From germline, CDR1 is SGHRS and CDR2 YFSETQ. This CDR3 is 16 amino acids long. Trimming took 4 bases from V and 0 from J, leaving 17 bases between them. The CDR3 sequence: CASSVEGLSNSYEQYF. The CDR3 DNA reads as TGCGCCAGCAGCGTTGAGGGCCTTTCCAACTCCTACGAGCAGTACTTC.

The CDR3 is CASSGAGARDTQYF. In nucleotides, the CDR3 is TGCGCCAGCAGTGGAGCGGGAGCAAGAGATACGCAGTATTTT. This chain connects TRBV10-1 to TRBJ2-3; 8 nucleotides line up with TRBD2. In germline, CDR1 is WNHNN, CDR2 SYGVQD (reference sequence). This CDR3 has 14 residues. The V segment lost 4 bases and the J segment 5 bases; nucleotides outside the gene matches: 5.

The count of this clone is one. The chain has TRBV27 and TRBJ1-5, with D unclear. The CDR3 contains 16 residues. Looked up from germline, CDR1 is MNHEY and CDR2 is SMNVEV (reference sequence). With 4 bases removed from V and 0 bases from J, the gap between germline ends came to 13 bases. CDR3 sequence (DNA): TGTGCCAGCAGTTCCCTGTTCAGCGCTAGCAATCAGCCCCAGCATTTT. Translation gives CASSSLFSASNQPQHF.

This chain links TRBV6-6 with TRBJ2-7; possible D gene TRBD2, 6 bases. There are 16 residues in the CDR3. Trimming left V 2 bases short and J 0 bases short, with 14 bases between. The germline V gene encodes CDR1 MNHNY and CDR2 SVGAGI (reference sequence). This chain's CDR3 is CASSYQKRAFSYEQYF. In nucleotides, the CDR3 is TGTGCCAGCAGTTACCAGAAGCGGGCCTTCTCCTACGAGCAGTACTTC.

The rearrangement uses TRBV5-1 and TRBJ2-3, with unresolved D. V dropped 3 bases and J dropped 6 bases, with 11 bases sitting between them. This CDR3 spans 13 amino acids. Per germline, CDR1 SGHRS and CDR2 YFSETQ. The CDR3 loop reads CASSSPPFDTQYF. The CDR3 coding sequence is TGCGCCAGCAGCTCCCCCCCGTTTGATACGCAGTATTTT.

The chain links TRBV2 to TRBJ1-4; D gene unclear. Germline V gene data show CDR1 as SNHLY and CDR2 as FYNNEI. CDR3 size: 15 residues. The germline V and J ends were trimmed by 3 bases and 4 bases, with 12 bases remaining between them. CDR3 amino acids: CASSEGGRSNEKLFF. The CDR3 DNA sequence: TGTGCCAGCAGTGAGGGAGGCAGAAGTAATGAAAAACTGTTTTTT.

This chain joins TRBV5-6 and TRBJ2-3; 9 nucleotides line up with TRBD1. J gave up 1 base and V 4 bases, and 10 bases lay outside the gene matches. CDR3 length: 17 amino acids. Germline V gives CDR1 SGHDT, CDR2 YYEEEE. The CDR3 is CASSHILGDRGTDTQYF. CDR3 nucleotides: TGTGCCAGCAGCCATATCCTCGGGGACAGGGGCACAGATACGCAGTATTTT.

V is TRBV27 and J is TRBJ2-5; TRBD1 aligns across 12 bases. The CDR3 sequence is 15 residues long. Unmatched junction bases numbered 6, after V lost 6 bases and J lost 4 bases. CDR1 is MNHEY, CDR2 SMNVEV, per germline (reference sequence). The CDR3 DNA sequence: TGTGCCAGCAGCCCGGGACAGGGGGCCGGAGAGACCCAGTACTTC. This translates into CASSPGQGAGETQYF.

The rearrangement joins TRBV7-9 to TRBJ1-1; D perhaps matches TRBD1 (5 bases). The CDR3 runs 15 residues. Germline CDR1 reads SEHNR; CDR2 reads FQNEAQ (reference sequence). Trimming cost V 7 bases and J 6 bases, with 21 bases left between them. CDR3 amino acids: CASTPPTQGWSEAFF. The CDR3 nucleotides read TGTGCCAGCACCCCACCGACGCAGGGCTGGTCTGAAGCTTTCTTT.

The gene calls are TRBV19 and TRBJ1-1, with D perhaps TRBD1 (6 bases). The CDR3 runs to 16 residues. Germline-derived CDR1 and CDR2 are LNHDA and SQIVND (reference sequence). Trimming took 3 bases from V and 3 from J, leaving 17 bases between them. The CDR3 loop is CASSMRLGQLDTEAFF. DNA for the CDR3: TGTGCCAGTAGTATGAGACTTGGACAGTTGGACACTGAAGCTTTCTTT.

The CDR3 sequence is CSVDLVAAGLSNTEAFF. The CDR3 coding sequence is TGCAGCGTTGATCTTGTCGCGGCAGGGCTTTCGAACACTGAAGCTTTCTTT. The gene calls are TRBV29-1 and TRBJ1-1, with D perhaps TRBD1 (5 bases). The V end was cut by 3 bases, the J end by 1 base, with 21 bases between. This CDR3 has 17 amino acids. Germline V lookup: CDR1 SQVTM, CDR2 ANQGSEA.

The chain employs TRBV28 and TRBJ1-2, with a tentative D call TRBD1 (5 bases). Germline loops: CDR1 MDHEN, CDR2 SYDVKM. The CDR3 totals 13 residues. Trimming took 6 bases from V and 6 from J, leaving 14 bases between them. Here the CDR3 reads CASSEWGGDGYTF. CDR3 nucleotide sequence: TGTGCCAGCAGCGAATGGGGAGGGGATGGCTACACCTTC.

This clone has a single count. V and J are TRBV6-4 and TRBJ1-4, with D possibly TRBD1 on 5 matching bases. The V gene's germline CDR1 is MRHNA and CDR2 SNTAGT. The V end lost 9 bases, the J end lost 3 bases, and 17 bases lay between the germline ends. The CDR3 length is 15 residues. The CDR3 nucleotides are TGTGCCAGGTACCGAAGGGGTATCGCTAATGAAAAACTGTTTTTT. Translating gives CARYRRGIANEKLFF.

The chain is built from TRBV13 and TRBJ2-3; D possibly corresponds to TRBD1 (5 bases). Between the trimmed V and J ends, which lost 2 bases and 2 bases, there was a span of 11 bases. Germline V gene data show CDR1 as PRHDT and CDR2 as FYEKMQ (reference sequence). This CDR3 region has 15 residues. The CDR3: CASSLQSGATDTQYF. The CDR3 bases are TGTGCCAGCAGCTTACAAAGTGGGGCCACAGATACGCAGTATTTT.